The subject of this entry is one T cell receptor (beta chain). Its antigen specificity is not known. No base quality values were provided; no much bigger clone lies one nucleotide off. This record comes from a study of blood T cell repertoires in COVID-19 (TCRdb year 2020). As for the study more broadly: Collaborator samples came from the United States, Italy and Spain and covered acute and convalescent phases of COVID-19. Samples came from the ongoing ImmuneRACE study (first 160 participants) plus 1,254 subjects from 6 global collaborators. A freely available public database, intended as a resource for researchers studying the immune response to SARS-CoV-2, is where the repertoires were released. The material from the prospective study consisted of cDNA or gDNA derived from T cells, B-cell-depleted T cells, or PBMCs. The sample metadata nearly always contained a de-identified subject ID, COVID-19 status, age in years and sex. Deeply sampled blood TCRbeta repertoires from subjects exposed to, actively infected with, or recovered from COVID-19 were included in the dataset. Where available, HLA class I and class II types were obtained from metadata supplied by the sample provider rather than from assay-based typing.

Findings and caveats that apply to the study as a whole: Clinical and demographic metadata were provided uncurated, with the amount varying by source and participant.

V drops 0 bases and J drops 4 bases, leaving 10 bases in between. For CDR1 and CDR2, the germline V gene (reference sequence) lists GTSNPN and SVGIG. The CDR3 runs 14 residues from the cysteine to the phenylalanine. This entry keeps only the CDR3 DNA: 42 bases, framed from base 1. TCRbeta CDR3 regions were amplified from genomic DNA using the immunoSEQ Assay, a bias-controlled multiplex PCR. On the authors' methods: Within the assay, amplification of reference gene primers was used to estimate how many nucleated cells each sample contained. To quantify the absolute abundance of each unique TCRbeta CDR3 rearrangement, sequence reads were collapsed and filtered. For each sample, productive Simpson clonality was calculated as the square root of Simpson's diversity index over productive rearrangements. This is the immuneACCESS table as TCRdb keeps it, with only in-frame sequences that have V and J called. A part of the clones is gone; compared with another copy, unresolved V genes explain less than half, and the rest is unexplained. V and J calls and clone size come straight from that table; D and trimming were deduced from the DNA. The sample table lists a few hundred thousand clones, approximately 88% of them with a count of one. Of the sample, over 4.5% is held by the ten largest clones.

In the prospective study, participants were roughly 18 to 89 years old, resided in about two dozen geographic areas of the United States, and were enrolled through a virtual design. In the prospective study, cohorts were assigned on the basis of participant-reported clinical history obtained from a screening survey and a study questionnaire. Recovered participants in ImmuneRACE Cohort 3 were defined as having two consecutive negative NP/OP PCR tests, clearance from a healthcare professional, or resolution of symptoms. In the prospective study, mobile phlebotomists collected whole blood, serum and a nasopharyngeal or oropharyngeal swab from each participant. Over a roughly 2-month period, participants in the prospective study had the option of providing additional blood draws and questionnaires. Before DNA extraction, blood samples from the prospective study were shipped at room temperature or frozen.

Sequenced input: PBMCs or T cells enriched from blood (not recorded which). The chain links TRBV30 with TRBJ1-5, with no confident D gene call. This receptor was identified in a man aged 30 to 45 who had recovered from COVID-19. The nucleotide sequence is given as TGTGCCTGGAGTGTACTGTGGGAGAATCAGCCCCAGCATTTT. It encodes CAWSVLWENQPQHF.